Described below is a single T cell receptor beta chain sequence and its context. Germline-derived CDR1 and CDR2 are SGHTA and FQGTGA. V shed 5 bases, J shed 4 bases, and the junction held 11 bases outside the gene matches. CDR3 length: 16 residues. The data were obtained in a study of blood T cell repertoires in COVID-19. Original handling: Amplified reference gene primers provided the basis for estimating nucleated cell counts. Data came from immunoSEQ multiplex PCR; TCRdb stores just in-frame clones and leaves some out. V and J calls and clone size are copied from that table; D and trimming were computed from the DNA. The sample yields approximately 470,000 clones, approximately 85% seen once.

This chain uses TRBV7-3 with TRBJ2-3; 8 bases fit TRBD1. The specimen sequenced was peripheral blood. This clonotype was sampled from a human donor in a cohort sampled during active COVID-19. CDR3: CASSQVNRGSSDTQYF. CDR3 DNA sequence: TGTGCCAGCAGCCAAGTCAACAGGGGGTCTTCAGATACGCAGTATTTT.